Included here is one TCR beta chain sequence, with context. The sample comes from a study of Graves' ophthalmopathy and Graves' hyperthyroidism. RNA transcripts provided the template for amplifying TCR beta CDR3 regions. Second-round multiplex PCR came after a first-round RT-PCR that employed HTBI primers. A single record per CDR3 protein comes from TCRdb applying MiXCR to the multiplex PCR reads. The data contain about 380,000 distinct CDR3 sequences, 15% of them singletons. The CDR3 is 16 amino acids. Trimming removed 1 base at V and 1 base at J, with 11 bases between. CDR1 is MNHEY, CDR2 SVGEGT, per germline.

The specimen was peripheral blood. The TCR comes from a woman between 18 and 29 years old with stable Graves' hyperthyroidism. The V gene is TRBV6-2 or TRBV6-3, the J gene TRBJ1-5, with D unclear. The CDR3 sequence: CASSYWQVRSNQPQHF. The DNA of the CDR3 is TGTGCCAGCAGTTACTGGCAGGTGCGAAGCAATCAGCCCCAGCATTTT.